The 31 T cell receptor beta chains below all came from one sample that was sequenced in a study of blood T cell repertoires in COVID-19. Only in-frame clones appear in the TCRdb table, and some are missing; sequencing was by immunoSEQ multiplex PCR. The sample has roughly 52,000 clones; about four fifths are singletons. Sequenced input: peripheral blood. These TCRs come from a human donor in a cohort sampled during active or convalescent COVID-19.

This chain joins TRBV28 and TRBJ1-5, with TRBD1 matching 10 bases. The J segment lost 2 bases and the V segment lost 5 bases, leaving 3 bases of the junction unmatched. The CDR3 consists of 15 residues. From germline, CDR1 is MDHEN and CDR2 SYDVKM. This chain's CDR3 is CASSTGTGGNQPQHF. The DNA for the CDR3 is TGTGCCAGCAGTACCGGGACAGGGGGCAATCAGCCCCAGCATTTT.

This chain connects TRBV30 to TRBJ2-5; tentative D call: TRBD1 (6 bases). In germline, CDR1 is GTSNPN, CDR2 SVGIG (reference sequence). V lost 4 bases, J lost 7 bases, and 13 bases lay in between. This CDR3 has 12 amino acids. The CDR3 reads CAWNQGLGTQYF. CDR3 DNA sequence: TGTGCCTGGAATCAGGGGCTCGGGACCCAGTACTTC.

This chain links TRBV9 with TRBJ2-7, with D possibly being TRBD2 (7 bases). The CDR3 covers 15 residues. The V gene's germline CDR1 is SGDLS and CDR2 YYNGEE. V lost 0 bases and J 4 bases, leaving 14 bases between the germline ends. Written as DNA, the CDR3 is TGTGCCAGCAGCGTAGGTTTAGGGGGAGGGTACGAGCAGTACTTC. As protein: CASSVGLGGGYEQYF.

CDR3 loop: CASGGRATNEKLFF. In DNA form, the CDR3 reads TGTGCCAGTGGGGGCAGGGCAACTAATGAAAAACTGTTTTTT. This chain joins TRBV19 and TRBJ1-4, with D possibly TRBD1 on 6 matching bases. The CDR3 is 14 amino acids. Deletions cut 8 bases from V and 0 bases from J, with 10 bases between. Germline CDR1 reads LNHDA; CDR2 reads SQIVND (reference sequence).

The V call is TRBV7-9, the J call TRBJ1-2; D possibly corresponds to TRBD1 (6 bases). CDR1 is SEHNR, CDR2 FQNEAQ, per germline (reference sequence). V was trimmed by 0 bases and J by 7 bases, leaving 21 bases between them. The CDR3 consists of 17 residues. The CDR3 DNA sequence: TGTGCCAGCAGCTTAGCGGACAGCAGTATCCTATTTTCTGGCTACACCTTC. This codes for CASSLADSSILFSGYTF. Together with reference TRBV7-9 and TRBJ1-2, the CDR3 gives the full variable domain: DTGVSQNPRHKITKRGQNVTFRCDPISEHNRLYWYRQTLGQGPEFLTYFQNEAQLEKSRLLSDRFSAERPKGSFSTLEIQRTEQGDSAMYLCASSLADSSILFSGYTFGSGTRLTVV.

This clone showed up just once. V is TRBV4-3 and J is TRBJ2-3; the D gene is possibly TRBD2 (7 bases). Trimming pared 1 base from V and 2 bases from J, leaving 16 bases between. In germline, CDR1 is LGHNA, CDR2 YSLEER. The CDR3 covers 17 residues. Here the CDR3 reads CASSQGVAGAFTDTQYF. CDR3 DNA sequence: TGCGCCAGCAGCCAAGGCGTGGCGGGGGCCTTCACAGATACGCAGTATTTT.

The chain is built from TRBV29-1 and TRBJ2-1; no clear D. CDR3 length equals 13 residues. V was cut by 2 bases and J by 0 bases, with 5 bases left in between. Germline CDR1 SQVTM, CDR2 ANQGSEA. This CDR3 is CSVESSSYNEQFF. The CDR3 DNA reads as TGCAGCGTTGAATCCAGCTCCTACAATGAGCAGTTCTTC.

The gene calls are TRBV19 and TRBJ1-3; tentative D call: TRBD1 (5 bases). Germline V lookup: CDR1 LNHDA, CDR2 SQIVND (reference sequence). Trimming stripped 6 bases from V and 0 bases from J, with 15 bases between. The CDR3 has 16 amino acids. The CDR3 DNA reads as TGTGCCAGTAGAAGGCAAGACAGCTTCTCTGGAAACACCATATATTTT. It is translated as CASRRQDSFSGNTIYF. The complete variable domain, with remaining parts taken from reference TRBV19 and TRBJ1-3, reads DGGITQSPKYLFRKEGQNVTLSCEQNLNHDAMYWYRQDPGQGLRLIYYSQIVNDFQKGDIAEGYSVSREKKESFPLTVTSAQKNPTAFYLCASRRQDSFSGNTIYFGEGSWLTVV.

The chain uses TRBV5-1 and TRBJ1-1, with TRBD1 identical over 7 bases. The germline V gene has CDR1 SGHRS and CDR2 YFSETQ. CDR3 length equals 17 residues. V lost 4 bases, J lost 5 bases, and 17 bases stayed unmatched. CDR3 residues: CASSHPSIAGGKTEAFF. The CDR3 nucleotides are TGCGCCAGCAGCCACCCGTCCATAGCAGGGGGAAAGACTGAAGCTTTCTTT.

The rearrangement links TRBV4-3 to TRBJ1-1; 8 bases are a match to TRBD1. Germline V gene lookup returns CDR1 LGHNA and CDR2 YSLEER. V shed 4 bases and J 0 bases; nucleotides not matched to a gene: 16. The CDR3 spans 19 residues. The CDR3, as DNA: TGCGCCAGCAGCCGCCTCGGGATTTCAGGGGGCCGGGTGAACACTGAAGCTTTCTTT. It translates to CASSRLGISGGRVNTEAFF.

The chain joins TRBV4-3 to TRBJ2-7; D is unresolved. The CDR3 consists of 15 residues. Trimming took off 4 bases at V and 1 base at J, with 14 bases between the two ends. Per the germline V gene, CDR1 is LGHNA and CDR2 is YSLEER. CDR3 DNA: TGCGCCAGCAGCCCCCTCCTCGGCGGTTCCTACGAGCAGTACTTC. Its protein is CASSPLLGGSYEQYF.

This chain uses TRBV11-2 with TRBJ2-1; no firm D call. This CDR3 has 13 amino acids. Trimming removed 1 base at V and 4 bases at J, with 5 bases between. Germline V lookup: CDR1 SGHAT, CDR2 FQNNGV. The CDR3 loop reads CASSLGVYNEQFF. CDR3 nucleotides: TGTGCCAGCAGCTTAGGCGTATACAATGAGCAGTTCTTC.

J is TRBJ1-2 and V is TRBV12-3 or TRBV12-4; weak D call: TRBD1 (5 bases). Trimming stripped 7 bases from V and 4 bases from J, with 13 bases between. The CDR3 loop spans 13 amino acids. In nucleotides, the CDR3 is TGTGCCAGCAACAAAGGGGTTACCTATGGCTACACCTTC. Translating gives CASNKGVTYGYTF.

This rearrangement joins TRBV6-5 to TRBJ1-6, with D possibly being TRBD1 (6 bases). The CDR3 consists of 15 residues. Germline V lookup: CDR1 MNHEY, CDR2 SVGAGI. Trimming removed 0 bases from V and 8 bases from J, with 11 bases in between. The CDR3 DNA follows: TGTGCCAGCAGTTACTCGAGACAGGACCATTCACCCCTCCACTTT. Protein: CASSYSRQDHSPLHF.

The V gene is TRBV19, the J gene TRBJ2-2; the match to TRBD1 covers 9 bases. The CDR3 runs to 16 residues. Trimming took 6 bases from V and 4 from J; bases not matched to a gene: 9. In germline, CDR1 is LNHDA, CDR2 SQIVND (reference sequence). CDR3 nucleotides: TGTGCCAGTAGCAGAACAGGGGGCCCATTCACCGGGGAGCTGTTTTTT. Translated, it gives CASSRTGGPFTGELFF.

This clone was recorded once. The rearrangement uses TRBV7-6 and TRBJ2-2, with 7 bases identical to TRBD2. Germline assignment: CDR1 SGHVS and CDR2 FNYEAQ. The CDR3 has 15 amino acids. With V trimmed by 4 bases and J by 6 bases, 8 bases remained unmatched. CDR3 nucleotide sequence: TGTGCCAGCAGCTCAAATGGGCTAGCGGCCGGGGAGCTGTTTTTT. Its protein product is CASSSNGLAAGELFF.

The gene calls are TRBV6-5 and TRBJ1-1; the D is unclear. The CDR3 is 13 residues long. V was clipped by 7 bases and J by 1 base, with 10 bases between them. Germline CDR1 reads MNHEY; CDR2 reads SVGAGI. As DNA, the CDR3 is TGTGCCAGCACCCCACCAGGGAACACTGAAGCTTTCTTT. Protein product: CASTPPGNTEAFF.

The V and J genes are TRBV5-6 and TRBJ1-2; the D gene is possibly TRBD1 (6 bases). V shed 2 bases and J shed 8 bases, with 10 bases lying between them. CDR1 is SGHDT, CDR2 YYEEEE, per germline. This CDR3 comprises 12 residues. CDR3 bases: TGTGCCAGCAGCTTCTCAGGGGAAGGCTACACCTTC. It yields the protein CASSFSGEGYTF.

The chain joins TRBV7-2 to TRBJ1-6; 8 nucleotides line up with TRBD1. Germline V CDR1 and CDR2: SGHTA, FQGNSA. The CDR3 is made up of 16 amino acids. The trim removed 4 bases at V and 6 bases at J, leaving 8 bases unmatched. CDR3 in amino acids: CASSSETGAPNSPLHF. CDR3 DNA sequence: TGTGCCAGCAGCTCCGAGACAGGGGCACCTAATTCACCCCTCCACTTT.

The CDR3 DNA is TGTGCCAGCAGCCAAGCCATAGGGGACACCGGGGAGCTGTTTTTT. Its protein product is CASSQAIGDTGELFF. V usage is TRBV4-2 and J usage is TRBJ2-2; possibly TRBD1 for D (5 bases). The CDR3 has 15 residues. Per the germline V gene, CDR1 is LGHNA and CDR2 is YNFKEQ. The V gene lost 1 base and the J gene lost 3 bases, with 9 bases spanning the gap.

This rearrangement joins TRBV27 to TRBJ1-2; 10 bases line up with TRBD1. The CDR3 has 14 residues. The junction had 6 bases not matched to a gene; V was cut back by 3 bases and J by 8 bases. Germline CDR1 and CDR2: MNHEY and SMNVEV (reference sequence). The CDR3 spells CASSFGTGAGGYTF. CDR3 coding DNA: TGTGCCAGCAGTTTTGGGACAGGGGCGGGCGGCTACACCTTC.

The CDR3 loop is CASFSRAAPPYEQYF. CDR3 nucleotide sequence: TGCGCCAGCTTTTCCAGGGCCGCACCGCCCTACGAGCAGTACTTC. The V call is TRBV10-2, the J call TRBJ2-7; tentatively, D is TRBD1 (5 bases). The CDR3 has 15 residues. Trimming cost V 8 bases and J 2 bases, with 19 bases left between them. In germline, CDR1 is WSHSY, CDR2 SAAADI.

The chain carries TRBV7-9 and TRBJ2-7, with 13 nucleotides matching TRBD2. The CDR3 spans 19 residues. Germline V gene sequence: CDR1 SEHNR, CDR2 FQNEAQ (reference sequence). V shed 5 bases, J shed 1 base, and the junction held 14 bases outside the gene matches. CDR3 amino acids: CASSPSSRTSGGRSYEQYF. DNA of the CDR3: TGTGCCAGCAGCCCCTCCTCACGGACTAGCGGGGGACGTTCCTACGAGCAGTACTTC.

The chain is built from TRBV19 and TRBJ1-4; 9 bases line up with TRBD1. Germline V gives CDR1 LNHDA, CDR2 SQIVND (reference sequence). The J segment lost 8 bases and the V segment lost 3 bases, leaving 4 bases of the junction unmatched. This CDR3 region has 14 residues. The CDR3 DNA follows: TGTGCCAGTAGTATCGGGACAGGGCGGGAAAAACTGTTTTTT. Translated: CASSIGTGREKLFF.

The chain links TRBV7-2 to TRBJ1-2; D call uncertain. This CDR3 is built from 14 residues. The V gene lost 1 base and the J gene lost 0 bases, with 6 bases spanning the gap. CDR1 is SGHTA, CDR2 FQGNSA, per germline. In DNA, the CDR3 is TGTGCCAGCAGCTTAGGGCCAGCTAACTATGGCTACACCTTC. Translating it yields CASSLGPANYGYTF.

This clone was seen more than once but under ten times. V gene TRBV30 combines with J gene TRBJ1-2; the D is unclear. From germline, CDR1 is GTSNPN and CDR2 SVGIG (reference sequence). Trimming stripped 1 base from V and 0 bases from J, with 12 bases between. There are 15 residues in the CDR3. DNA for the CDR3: TGTGCCTGGAGTGGCCAGGTCTTAGCTAACTATGGCTACACCTTC. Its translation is CAWSGQVLANYGYTF.

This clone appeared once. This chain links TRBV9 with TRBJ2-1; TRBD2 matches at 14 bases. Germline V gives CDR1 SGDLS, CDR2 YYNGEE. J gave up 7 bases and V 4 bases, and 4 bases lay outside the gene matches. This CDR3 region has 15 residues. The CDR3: CASSPRTSGGNEQFF. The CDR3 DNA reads TGTGCCAGCAGCCCCCGGACTAGCGGGGGGAATGAGCAGTTCTTC.

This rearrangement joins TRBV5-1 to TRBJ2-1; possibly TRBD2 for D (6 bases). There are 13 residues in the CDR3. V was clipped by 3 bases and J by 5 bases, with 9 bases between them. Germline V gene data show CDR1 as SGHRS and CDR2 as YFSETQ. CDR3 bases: TGCGCCAGCAGCTGGGGACTTCACAATGAGCAGTTCTTC. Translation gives CASSWGLHNEQFF. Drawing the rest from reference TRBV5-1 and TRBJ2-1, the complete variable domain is KAGVTQTPRYLIKTRGQQVTLSCSPISGHRSVSWYQQTPGQGLQFLFEYFSETQRNKGNFPGRFSGRQFSNSRSEMNVSTLELGDSALYLCASSWGLHNEQFFGPGTRLTVL.

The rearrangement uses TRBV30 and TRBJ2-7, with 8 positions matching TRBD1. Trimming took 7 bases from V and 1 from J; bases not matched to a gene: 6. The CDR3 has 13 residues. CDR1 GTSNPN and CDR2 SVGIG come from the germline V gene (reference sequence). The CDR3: CAYDRGLSYEQYF. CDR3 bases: TGTGCCTACGACAGGGGTCTTTCCTACGAGCAGTACTTC.

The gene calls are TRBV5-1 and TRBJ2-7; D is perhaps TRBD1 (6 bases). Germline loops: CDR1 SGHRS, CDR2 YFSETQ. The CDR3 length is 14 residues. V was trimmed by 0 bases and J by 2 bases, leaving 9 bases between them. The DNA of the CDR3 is TGCGCCAGCAGCTTGGGGGACACCCCCTACGAGCAGTACTTC. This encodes CASSLGDTPYEQYF.

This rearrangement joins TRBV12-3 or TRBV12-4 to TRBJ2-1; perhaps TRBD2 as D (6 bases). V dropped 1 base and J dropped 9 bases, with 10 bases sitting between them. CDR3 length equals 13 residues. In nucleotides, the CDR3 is TGTGCCAGCAGTTTAGGAGGAGGGCTTGAGCAGTTCTTC. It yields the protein CASSLGGGLEQFF.